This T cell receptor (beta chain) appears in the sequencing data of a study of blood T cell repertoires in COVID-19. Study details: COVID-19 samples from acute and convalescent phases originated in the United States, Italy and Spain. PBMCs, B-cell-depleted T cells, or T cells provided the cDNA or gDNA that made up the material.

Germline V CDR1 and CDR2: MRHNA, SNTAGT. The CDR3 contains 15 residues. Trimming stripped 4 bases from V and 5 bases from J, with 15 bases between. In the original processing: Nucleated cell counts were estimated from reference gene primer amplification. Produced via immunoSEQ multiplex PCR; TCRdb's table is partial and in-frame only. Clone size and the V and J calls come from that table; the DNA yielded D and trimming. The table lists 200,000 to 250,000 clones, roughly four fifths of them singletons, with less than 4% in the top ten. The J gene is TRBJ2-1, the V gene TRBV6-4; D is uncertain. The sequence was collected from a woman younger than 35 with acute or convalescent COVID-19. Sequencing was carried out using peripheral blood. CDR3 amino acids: CASSAEWAFNNEQFF. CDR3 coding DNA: TGTGCCAGCAGTGCCGAGTGGGCCTTCAACAATGAGCAGTTCTTC.